The sequence of this TCR beta chain was determined in a study of blood T cell repertoires in COVID-19. Turning to the study itself: Specimens from acute and convalescent COVID-19 originated in the United States, Italy and Spain. Sources were T cells, B-cell-depleted T cells, or PBMCs; the material itself was cDNA or gDNA.

Measured with immunoSEQ multiplex PCR; TCRdb has only the in-frame clones, and not every one. This table has 84,000 or so clones, around 75% appearing once. It was during active infection that Seattle patients were enrolled and then longitudinally followed. Trimming cost V 4 bases and J 4 bases, with 10 bases left between them. CDR3 length: 14 amino acids. Germline V gene lookup returns CDR1 SNHLY and CDR2 FYNNEI. This receptor was taken from a man aged 65 to 79 with COVID-19, enrolled during active disease. This chain joins TRBV2 and TRBJ1-4; TRBD1 is a possible D gene (6 bases). Sequenced sample: peripheral blood. In DNA, the CDR3 is TGTGCCAGCAGTGGGGGCAGGGGTAATGAAAAACTGTTTTTT. Translating gives CASSGGRGNEKLFF.